Listed here is a single T cell receptor beta chain. Its antigen remains unknown. This specimen belongs to a study of T cell responses to AZD1222 COVID-19 vaccine. Study in general: Timing groups of about 4 and about 12 weeks for second doses were pooled.

Clones were sequenced by immunoSEQ multiplex PCR, and TCRdb holds only the in-frame ones, with some missing. Of over 150,000 clones in the sample, roughly nine tenths were seen once. V lost 2 bases to trimming and J lost 2 bases, with 7 bases between them. The CDR3 runs 14 residues. The germline V gene encodes CDR1 LGHNA and CDR2 YNFKEQ. General study points: Within unmutated variant regions lay the reported targets of nearly half of spike-specific TCRs. It was only after the peak T cell response that any repertoires were sampled.

The receptor's source is an adult in good health. The chain uses TRBV4-2 and TRBJ1-5; maybe TRBD1 (5 bases). This specimen consisted of peripheral blood, obtained on day 0 of AZD1222 vaccination. The CDR3 protein is CASSQSGRNQPQHF. The CDR3 DNA is TGTGCCAGCAGCCAATCAGGGCGCAATCAGCCCCAGCATTTT.